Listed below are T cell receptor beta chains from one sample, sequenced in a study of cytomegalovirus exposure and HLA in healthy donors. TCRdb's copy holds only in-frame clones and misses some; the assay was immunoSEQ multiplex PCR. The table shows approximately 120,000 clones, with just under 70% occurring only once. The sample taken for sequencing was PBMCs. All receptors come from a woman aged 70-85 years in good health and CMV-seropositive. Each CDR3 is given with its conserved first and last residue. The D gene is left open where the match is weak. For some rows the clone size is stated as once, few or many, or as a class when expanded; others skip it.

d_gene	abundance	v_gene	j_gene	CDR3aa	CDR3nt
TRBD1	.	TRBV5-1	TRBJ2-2	CASSYPGTDTGELFF	TGCGCCAGCAGCTACCCGGGGACAGACACCGGGGAGCTGTTTTTT
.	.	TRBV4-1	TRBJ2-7	CASSQDRGYEQYF	TGCGCCAGCAGCCAAGACAGGGGCTACGAGCAGTACTTC
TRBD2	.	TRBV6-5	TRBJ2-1	CASSWRGNEQFF	TGTGCCAGCAGTTGGCGGGGGAATGAGCAGTTCTTC
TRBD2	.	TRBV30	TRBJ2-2	CASISGGTLAGELFF	TGTGCCTCTATAAGCGGGGGGACCCTCGCCGGGGAGCTGTTTTTT
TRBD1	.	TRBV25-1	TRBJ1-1	CASSEQGVTEAFF	TGTGCCAGCAGTGAACAGGGGGTTACTGAAGCTTTCTTT
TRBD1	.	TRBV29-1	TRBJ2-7	CSVEGQGAYEQYF	TGCAGCGTTGAGGGACAGGGGGCTTACGAGCAGTACTTC
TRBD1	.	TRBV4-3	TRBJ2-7	CASSQWTGSYEQYF	TGCGCCAGCAGCCAGTGGACAGGGTCCTACGAGCAGTACTTC
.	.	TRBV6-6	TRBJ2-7	CASSYGQGYYEQYF	TGTGCCAGCAGTTACGGGCAGGGGTACTACGAGCAGTACTTC
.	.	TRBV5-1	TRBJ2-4	CASSLAPGENIQYF	TGCGCCAGCAGCTTGGCTCCAGGGGAAAACATTCAGTACTTC
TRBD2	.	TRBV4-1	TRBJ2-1	CASSQGRLAPYNEQFF	TGCGCCAGCAGCCAAGGAAGACTAGCCCCCTACAATGAGCAGTTCTTC
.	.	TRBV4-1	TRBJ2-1	CASSQDWRGRNEQFF	TGCGCCAGCAGCCAAGATTGGCGGGGGCGGAATGAGCAGTTCTTC
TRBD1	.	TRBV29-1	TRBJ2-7	CSVIDRAGYEQYF	TGCAGCGTCATTGACAGGGCTGGCTACGAGCAGTACTTC
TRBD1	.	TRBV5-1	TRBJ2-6	CASLTGTGVSGANVLTF	TGCGCCAGCCTGACCGGGACAGGGGTCTCTGGGGCCAACGTCCTGACTTTC
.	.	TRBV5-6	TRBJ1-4	CASSPAGATNEKLFF	TGTGCCAGCAGCCCCGCCGGGGCAACTAATGAAAAACTGTTTTTT
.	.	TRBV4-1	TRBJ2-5	CASSLTPGTLLETQYF	TGCGCCAGCAGCCTCACACCAGGGACTCTATTGGAGACCCAGTACTTC
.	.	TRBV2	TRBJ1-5	CASSERNAGAGQPQHF	TGTGCCAGCAGTGAGAGGAACGCGGGGGCTGGTCAGCCCCAGCATTTT
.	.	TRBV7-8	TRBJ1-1	CASSPSGGGRTEAFF	TGTGCCAGCAGCCCCTCTGGCGGGGGCCGGACTGAAGCTTTCTTT
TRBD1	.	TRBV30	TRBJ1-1	CALEGQANTEAFF	TGTGCCCTGGAAGGACAGGCAAACACTGAAGCTTTCTTT
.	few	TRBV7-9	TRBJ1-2	CASSAGQSYGYTF	TGTGCCAGCAGCGCCGGACAGAGCTATGGCTACACCTTC
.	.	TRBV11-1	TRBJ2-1	CASSRSGSSYNEQFF	TGTGCCAGCAGCAGAAGCGGCAGCTCCTACAATGAGCAGTTCTTC
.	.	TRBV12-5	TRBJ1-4	CASGFGLNEKLFF	TGTGCTAGTGGTTTCGGACTCAATGAAAAACTGTTTTTT
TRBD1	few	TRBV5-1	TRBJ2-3	CASSTTSGTASTDTQYF	TGCGCCAGCAGCACTACTTCCGGGACAGCTAGCACAGATACGCAGTATTTT
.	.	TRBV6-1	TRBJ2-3	CASRGGALSDTQYF	TGTGCCAGCAGAGGGGGGGCCCTGTCCGATACGCAGTATTTT
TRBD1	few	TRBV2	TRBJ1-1	CASSEEEGANTEAFF	TGTGCCAGCAGTGAAGAGGAGGGGGCGAACACTGAAGCTTTCTTT
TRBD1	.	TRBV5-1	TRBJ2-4	CASSLQGGTKNIQYF	TGCGCCAGCAGCTTACAGGGGGGAACCAAAAACATTCAGTACTTC
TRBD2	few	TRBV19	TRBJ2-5	CASSISRGGPQGTQYF	TGTGCCAGTAGTATTTCTCGCGGGGGGCCGCAAGGGACCCAGTACTTC
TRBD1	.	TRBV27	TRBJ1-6	CASRPTGSDSPLHF	TGTGCCAGCAGGCCGACAGGGTCCGATTCACCCCTCCACTTT
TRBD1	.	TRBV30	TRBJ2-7	CAWSSGTGSIRVSGEQYF	TGTGCCTGGAGTTCCGGGACAGGCTCTATCCGCGTCTCGGGCGAGCAGTACTTC
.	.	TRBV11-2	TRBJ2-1	CASSSSTRSYNEQFF	TGTGCCAGCAGCTCCTCGACTAGAAGCTACAATGAGCAGTTCTTC
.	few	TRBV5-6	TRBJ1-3	CASSRDTSGNTIYF	TGTGCCAGCAGCAGAGACACCTCTGGAAACACCATATATTTT
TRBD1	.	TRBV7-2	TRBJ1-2	CASSNPTGEKDYGYTF	TGTGCCAGCAGCAACCCGACAGGGGAGAAGGACTATGGCTACACCTTC
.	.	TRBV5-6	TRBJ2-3	CASSLRERRWQYF	TGTGCCAGCAGCTTGCGGGAACGCCGCTGGCAGTATTTT
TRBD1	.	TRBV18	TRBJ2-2	CASSPTGTANTGELFF	TGTGCCAGCTCACCTACCGGGACAGCGAACACCGGGGAGCTGTTTTTT
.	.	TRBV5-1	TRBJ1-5	CASSLAGDQPQHF	TGCGCCAGCAGCTTAGCAGGGGACCAGCCCCAGCATTTT
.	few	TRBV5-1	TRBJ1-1	CASSSDTFLMNTEAFF	TGCGCCAGCAGCTCCGACACTTTCCTGATGAACACTGAAGCTTTCTTT
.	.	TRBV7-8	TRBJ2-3	CASSSSAAATDTQYF	TGTGCCAGCAGCTCATCCGCCGCGGCCACAGATACGCAGTATTTT
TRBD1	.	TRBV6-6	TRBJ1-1	CASSRIQGAPTEAFF	TGTGCCAGCAGCCGAATCCAGGGGGCGCCCACTGAAGCTTTCTTT
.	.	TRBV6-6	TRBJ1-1	CASSTQESMNTEAFF	TGTGCCAGCAGTACCCAAGAGAGCATGAACACTGAAGCTTTCTTT
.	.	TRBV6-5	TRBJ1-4	CASGLRSKDEKLFF	TGTGCCAGCGGGTTAAGGAGCAAAGATGAAAAACTGTTTTTT
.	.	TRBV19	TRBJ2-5	CASSMAGWGETQYF	TGTGCCAGTAGTATGGCGGGGTGGGGAGAGACCCAGTACTTC